This T cell receptor (beta chain) originates from a study of spatial heterogeneity in lung cancer (dated by TCRdb to between 2018 and 2020). Broadly, across the study: Beta-chain transcripts were consistently detected in greater numbers than alpha-chain transcripts, which likely reflected higher beta-chain transcript abundance. The study linked features of the TCR repertoire to counts of nonsynonymous mutations, which were determined by whole-exome sequencing of tumor tissue. Both alpha and beta chains were TCR-sequenced in samples taken at surgery, namely 220 tumor regions, approximately 63 matched nontumor lung samples and approximately 58 PBMC samples. TCR alpha and beta repertoires were quantitatively compared across multiple tumor regions, matched nontumor lung and blood in non-small cell lung cancer. In the raw uncorrected reads, each unique combination of TCR and UMI appeared more than ten times on average. The investigation overall reported the following: Ubiquitous expanded tumor TCRs were detected in blood more often at tumor resection than at routine follow-up. Confirming at a functional level the hypothesis that regional TCRs recognize regional mutations was considered to require additional single-cell paired TCR alpha and beta sequencing.

The time point label, read with the paper, signifies: sample taken at primary tumor resection. Donors were 72 patients with early-stage, untreated non-small cell lung cancer from the lung TRACERx cohort. TCR sequencing used whole RNA extracted from tumor and nontumor lung tissue, or from cryopreserved PBMC samples, without cell sorting. A patient was chosen for TCR sequencing only when enough RNA was available from at least two tumor regions. This clonotype was counted ten times or more. This clone's antigen is unknown. The sample holds no much larger clone one base away, and base qualities are not on file. The CDR3, cysteine through phenylalanine, is 16 amino acids long. Only the CDR3 portion is preserved as DNA: 48 bases, with reading frame beginning at the first base. The germline V gene encodes CDR1 MGHDK and CDR2 SYGVNS. For this chain, trimming is 4 bases at the V end and 4 bases at the J end, and the number of junction bases without a gene match is 8.

The library was obtained by 5' RACE. The data were produced on a NextSeq 500. The TCR library protocol attached a unique molecular identifier to each TCR cDNA molecule to allow correction of PCR and sequencing errors. Under the source paper's analysis protocol: Decombinator tools were used for TCR identification, UMI-based error correction and CDR3 extraction. Expanded TCRs were defined as those above a frequency of 2 per 1,000, corresponding to the top 1% of the tumor frequency distribution. Renyi diversity was calculated using the R vegan package after each repertoire was subsampled 100 times to 5,000 TCRs. CDR3 similarity networks were built from amino acid triplet string-kernel similarity, connecting CDR3s with pairwise similarity above 0.82. TCRdb ran its own pipeline on the public reads, namely fastp trimming at Q25 and MiXCR clone calling, and kept in-frame beta chains. Every CDR3 protein is listed once, alongside the most common genes and DNA of its rows. The V and J calls here are based on TCRdb, not the publication. The sample table holds tens of thousands of distinct CDR3 sequences, of which less than 6% were seen once. The ten largest clones take up 8.5% to 14% of the sample.

The sequence derives from a male donor with early-stage non-small cell lung cancer. Recombination joined TRBV25-1 with TRBJ2-7, with TRBD1 matching 12 junction bases. The sample here was PBMCs, taken at surgery. The CDR3 region reads CASSGFGDRGPYEQYF. The DNA sequence is TGTGCCAGCAGTGGGTTCGGGGACAGGGGGCCGTACGAGCAGTACTTC.